The 25 T cell receptor beta chains reported below all come from one sample, sequenced in a study of cytomegalovirus exposure and HLA in healthy donors. Use of 60 Vbeta and 13 Jbeta primers characterized the PCR. Measured with immunoSEQ multiplex PCR; TCRdb has only the in-frame clones, and not every one. Among about 120,000 clones, about 8.6% were seen once, and the ten largest hold around 5.8%. Sequenced: PBMCs. The source of these receptors is a woman between 40 and 50 years old in good health and CMV-seropositive.

On this clone itself: At the DNA level, this CDR3 is encoded by other sequences in the same sample as well. The chain couples TRBV5-1 to TRBJ2-2; 9 bases line up with TRBD1. This CDR3 has 16 residues. After removal of 7 bases from V and 6 bases from J, the junction contained 13 bases not matched to a gene. Germline V gene sequence: CDR1 SGHRS, CDR2 YFSETQ. CDR3 sequence: CASLLSGDREAGELFF. The CDR3 DNA reads TGCGCCAGCTTGCTGTCAGGGGACAGGGAGGCCGGGGAGCTGTTTTTT.

The chain recombines TRBV18 with TRBJ1-3; D call uncertain. Trimming stripped 4 bases from V and 0 bases from J, with 13 bases between. The CDR3 runs 16 residues. CDR1 and CDR2 from the germline V gene are KGHSH and LQKENI. The CDR3 region is CASSQSRLRSGNTIYF. The CDR3 nucleotides read TGTGCCAGCTCACAGAGCAGGTTACGCTCTGGAAACACCATATATTTT.

There are a few counts of this clone. This chain links TRBV13 with TRBJ1-3, with TRBD1 as a possible D gene (6 bases). The CDR3 contains 15 residues. Germline V gene lookup returns CDR1 PRHDT and CDR2 FYEKMQ (reference sequence). Trimming pared 5 bases from V and 5 bases from J, leaving 16 bases between. CDR3: CASSPRDIGRNTIYF. CDR3 DNA: TGTGCCAGCAGCCCCCGGGACATCGGGAGAAACACCATATATTTT.

A few counts support this clone. V is TRBV7-8 and J is TRBJ1-4; D not resolved. Trimming took off 3 bases at V and 0 bases at J, with 11 bases between the two ends. The CDR3 is 16 amino acids. In germline, CDR1 is SGHVS, CDR2 FQNEAQ. The CDR3 DNA follows: TGTGCCAGCAGCTTTGGGTCCGGGGCAACTAATGAAAAACTGTTTTTT. Amino acid sequence: CASSFGSGATNEKLFF.

The chain links TRBV19 to TRBJ2-7, with 9 bases aligning to TRBD1. Trimming took 4 bases from V and 1 from J; bases not matched to a gene: 5. The CDR3 covers 15 residues. CDR1 and CDR2 from the germline V gene are LNHDA and SQIVND (reference sequence). The CDR3 DNA sequence: TGTGCCAGTAGTAGATACGGACAGGGGTCCTACGAGCAGTACTTC. This encodes CASSRYGQGSYEQYF.

This clone turned up a few times. CDR3 loop: CAISETQDYGELFF. The CDR3 DNA follows: TGTGCCATCAGTGAGACCCAGGACTACGGGGAGCTGTTTTTT. J is TRBJ2-2 and V is TRBV10-3; the D gene is possibly TRBD2 (6 bases). V dropped 2 bases and J dropped 7 bases, with 11 bases sitting between them. CDR3 length: 14 residues. Germline values: CDR1 ENHRY, CDR2 SYGVKD.

The J gene is TRBJ2-5, the V gene TRBV6-1; tentatively, D is TRBD2 (5 bases). The DNA end lines up better with TRBJ2-7; the J call may be wrong. Germline V gives CDR1 MNHNS, CDR2 SASEGT. The CDR3 loop spans 16 amino acids. The CDR3 here is CASSEQGFGSGYEQYF. The CDR3 bases are TGTGCCAGCAGTGAACAAGGTTTCGGCAGCGGCTACGAGCAGTACTTC.

This clone was counted a few times. The V gene is TRBV7-2, the J gene TRBJ2-7; D not certain. Germline V CDR1 and CDR2: SGHTA, FQGNSA. The CDR3 length is 16 residues. V was pared by 4 bases and J by 0 bases, with 16 bases between. The CDR3 DNA is TGTGCCAGCAGCTCCCTGGGCCTGGGTTCCTCCTACGAGCAGTACTTC. This codes for CASSSLGLGSSYEQYF.

The chain uses TRBV27 and TRBJ2-7; 8 nucleotides agree with TRBD1. Germline V gene data show CDR1 as MNHEY and CDR2 as SMNVEV (reference sequence). The V and J ends lost 3 bases and 10 bases, in that order; junction bases with no gene match: 5. The CDR3 is 12 amino acids. Written as DNA, the CDR3 is TGTGCCAGCAGTTTTTCACAGGGGGAACAGTACTTC. Translation: CASSFSQGEQYF.

The genes are TRBV19 and TRBJ2-7; D remains unclear. Germline CDR1 LNHDA, CDR2 SQIVND (reference sequence). The CDR3 totals 13 residues. Deletions cut 6 bases from V and 4 bases from J, with 13 bases between. This chain's CDR3 is CASRSSGVYEQYF. CDR3 bases: TGTGCCAGTAGATCGTCAGGTGTTTACGAGCAGTACTTC.

In its sample, this clone was seen once. The chain recombines TRBV7-2 with TRBJ1-2, with TRBD1 as a possible D gene (5 bases). Trimming cost V 5 bases and J 4 bases, with 14 bases left between them. This CDR3 region has 14 residues. Germline-derived CDR1 and CDR2 are SGHTA and FQGNSA. CDR3 sequence (DNA): TGTGCCAGCAGCCCCCCGGGGACTTTCTATGGCTACACCTTC. Its protein is CASSPPGTFYGYTF.

Only a few counts were recorded for this clone. The chain has TRBV2 and TRBJ2-1; possible D gene TRBD2, 6 bases. The CDR3 runs to 12 residues. Germline V CDR1 and CDR2: SNHLY, FYNNEI. V was trimmed by 4 bases and J by 9 bases, leaving 10 bases between them. CDR3 sequence (DNA): TGTGCCAGCAGTGCCGGGGGAGGTGAGCAGTTCTTC. Protein: CASSAGGGEQFF.

This clone was counted between two and nine times. Other DNA sequences within the sample encode an identical CDR3. This chain connects TRBV5-6 to TRBJ2-7; D unclear. The CDR3 length is 13 residues. Germline V lookup: CDR1 SGHDT, CDR2 YYEEEE. The ends were cut back, 0 bases at V and 2 bases at J, with 6 bases in the middle. The chain's CDR3 is CASSLGRTYEQYF. CDR3 bases: TGTGCCAGCAGCTTGGGCAGAACCTACGAGCAGTACTTC.

The V and J genes are TRBV27 and TRBJ1-4; D not resolved. This CDR3 contains 13 residues. Germline V gives CDR1 MNHEY, CDR2 SMNVEV (reference sequence). V was cut by 2 bases and J by 7 bases, with 8 bases left in between. The CDR3: CASSLRLREKLFF. CDR3 in DNA: TGTGCCAGCAGTTTACGACTTCGTGAAAAACTGTTTTTT.

The rearrangement links TRBV5-4 to TRBJ1-1; D unclear. V lost 3 bases and J lost 1, with 19 bases in between. This CDR3 contains 17 residues. Germline values: CDR1 SGHNT, CDR2 YYREEE (reference sequence). DNA for the CDR3: TGTGCCAGCAGCTCGGCCCTCAGTTGGGGAGAGAACACTGAAGCTTTCTTT. Translated: CASSSALSWGENTEAFF.

This clone has more than one count but fewer than ten. This rearrangement joins TRBV2 to TRBJ1-1; 8 bases map to TRBD1. The germline CDR1 and CDR2 sequences are SNHLY and FYNNEI. J lost 5 bases, V lost 3 bases, and 5 bases had no gene match. The CDR3 is 14 amino acids. The CDR3 DNA reads TGTGCCAGCAGTGATCTCAGGGGGCGGACTGAAGCTTTCTTT. This translates into CASSDLRGRTEAFF.

This clone has just a few counts. Other DNA sequences from this sample encode an identical CDR3 as well. This sequence joins TRBV9 and TRBJ2-3; tentative D call: TRBD2 (6 bases). The CDR3 is made up of 15 amino acids. CDR1 SGDLS and CDR2 YYNGEE come from the germline V gene. The ends were cut back, 1 base at V and 1 base at J, with 10 bases in the middle. The CDR3 region is CASSVKGGGTDTQYF. CDR3 DNA: TGTGCCAGCAGCGTAAAGGGCGGGGGCACAGATACGCAGTATTTT.

A few counts support this clone. The gene calls are TRBV5-1 and TRBJ2-7, with 9 bases lining up with TRBD1. With 4 bases clipped from V and 2 bases from J, the junction kept 4 bases outside the gene matches. Germline V gives CDR1 SGHRS, CDR2 YFSETQ. The CDR3 contains 14 residues. CDR3 in amino acids: CASSPQGATYEQYF. The CDR3 coding sequence is TGCGCCAGCAGCCCACAGGGGGCAACCTACGAGCAGTACTTC.

This clone turned up a few times. The genes are TRBV14 and TRBJ1-1; D is ambiguous. Germline assignment: CDR1 SGHDN and CDR2 FVKESK. The CDR3 runs to 13 residues. V gave up 4 bases and J gave up 0 bases, with 6 bases separating them. The CDR3 spells CASSRLMNTEAFF. CDR3 nucleotides: TGTGCCAGCAGCCGACTCATGAACACTGAAGCTTTCTTT.

This clone was observed a handful of times. The chain has TRBV5-4 and TRBJ1-2; 7 bases match TRBD1. V shed 5 bases, J shed 4 bases, and the junction held 8 bases outside the gene matches. The germline CDR1 and CDR2 sequences are SGHNT and YYREEE (reference sequence). The CDR3 contains 14 residues. CDR3 amino acids: CASSQGVGIYGYTF. The CDR3 DNA is TGTGCCAGCAGTCAGGGGGTCGGCATCTATGGCTACACCTTC.

This clone was observed a handful of times. The J gene is TRBJ1-1, the V gene TRBV10-1; D is ambiguous. The CDR3 covers 14 residues. V lost 7 bases to trimming and J lost 3 bases, with 15 bases between them. Germline CDR1 and CDR2: WNHNN and SYGVQD (reference sequence). The CDR3, as DNA: TGCGCCAGCACCCCGGGAGGTCCGGACACTGAAGCTTTCTTT. Translated, it gives CASTPGGPDTEAFF.

This clone was found a few times. The V gene is TRBV19, the J gene TRBJ1-1; D remains unclear. Trimming cost V 5 bases and J 5 bases, with 12 bases left between them. CDR1 and CDR2 from the germline V gene are LNHDA and SQIVND (reference sequence). CDR3 length equals 13 residues. This chain's CDR3 is CASSREGRTEAFF. In nucleotides, the CDR3 is TGTGCCAGTAGTCGGGAAGGGAGGACTGAAGCTTTCTTT.

This clone appeared a few times. The rearrangement links TRBV9 to TRBJ2-6; possible D gene TRBD1, 6 bases. V was trimmed by 2 bases and J by 0 bases, leaving 21 bases between them. The CDR3 contains 20 residues. Germline CDR1 is SGDLS and CDR2 is YYNGEE. CDR3 DNA: TGTGCCAGCAGCGTTCCGGGACACAGAGTTTCGAGCTCTGGGGCCAACGTCCTGACTTTC. It yields the protein CASSVPGHRVSSSGANVLTF.

The rearrangement uses TRBV6-1 and TRBJ1-3; D is possibly TRBD1 (6 bases). CDR3 length: 14 amino acids. V was trimmed by 8 bases and J by 0 bases, leaving 11 bases between them. The germline V gene encodes CDR1 MNHNS and CDR2 SASEGT. The CDR3 spells CASFTGLSGNTIYF. The CDR3 DNA sequence: TGTGCCAGCTTTACAGGGCTCTCTGGAAACACCATATATTTT.

Note on this clone: At one end, the junction sequence differs from germline, possibly due to a read error. The chain recombines TRBV29-1 with TRBJ2-1; D possibly corresponds to TRBD2 (5 bases). CDR3 size: 13 residues. The germline CDR1 and CDR2 sequences are SQVTM and ANQGSEA. CDR3 residues: CSVNRGSYDEQFF. The CDR3 coding sequence is TGCAGCGTGAATCGGGGTTCCTACGATGAGCAGTTCTTC.